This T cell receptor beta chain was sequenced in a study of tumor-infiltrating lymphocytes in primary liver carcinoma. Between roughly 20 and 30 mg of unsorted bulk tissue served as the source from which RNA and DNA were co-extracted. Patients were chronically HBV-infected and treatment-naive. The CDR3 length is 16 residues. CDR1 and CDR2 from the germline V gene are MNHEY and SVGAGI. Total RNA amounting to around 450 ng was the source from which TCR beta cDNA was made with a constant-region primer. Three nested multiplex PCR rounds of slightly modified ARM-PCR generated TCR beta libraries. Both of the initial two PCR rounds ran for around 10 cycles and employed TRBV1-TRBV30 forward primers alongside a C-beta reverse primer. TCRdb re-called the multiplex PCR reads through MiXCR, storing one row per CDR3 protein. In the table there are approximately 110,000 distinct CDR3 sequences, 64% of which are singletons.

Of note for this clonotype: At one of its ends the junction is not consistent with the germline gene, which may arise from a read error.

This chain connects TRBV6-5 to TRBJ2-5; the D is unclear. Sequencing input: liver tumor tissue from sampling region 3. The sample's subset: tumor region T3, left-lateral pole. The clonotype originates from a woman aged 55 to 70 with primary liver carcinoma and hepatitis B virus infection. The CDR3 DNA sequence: TGTCCCAGCAGCTACTACTCGTCGCAGTCCCAAGAGACCCAGTACTTC. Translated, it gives CPSSYYSSQSQETQYF.